The 20 T cell receptor beta chains below all came from one sample that was sequenced in a study of T cell changes during pregnancy in multiple sclerosis. Profiling relied on immunoSEQ multiplex PCR, and the TCRdb table lists in-frame clones only, not all of them. The data hold under 65,000 clones, with roughly 92% observed a single time. The sequencing here drew on peripheral blood, taken in the second trimester of pregnancy. All receptors derive from a female donor with multiple sclerosis, enrolled in a pregnancy study.

V gene TRBV29-1 combines with J gene TRBJ2-7; TRBD2 matches at 9 bases. V dropped 6 bases and J dropped 5; count of bases not matched to a gene: 17. The germline V gene has CDR1 SQVTM and CDR2 ANQGSEA. The CDR3 runs to 16 residues. CDR3 nucleotides: TGCAGCGTCTCCCTTACCCTAGCGGGACTTTGGGACGAGCAGTACTTC. Protein sequence: CSVSLTLAGLWDEQYF.

The chain combines TRBV19 with TRBJ1-5, with 8 positions matching TRBD1. This CDR3 spans 16 amino acids. After removal of 3 bases from V and 6 bases from J, the junction contained 10 bases not matched to a gene. CDR1 and CDR2 from the germline V gene are LNHDA and SQIVND (reference sequence). The CDR3 protein is CASSIPIQGAIQPQHF. As DNA, the CDR3 is TGTGCCAGTAGTATCCCCATCCAGGGGGCGATTCAGCCCCAGCATTTT.

The chain uses TRBV7-6 and TRBJ1-3; a weak D match, TRBD1 (5 bases). This CDR3 has 15 amino acids. The germline CDR1 and CDR2 sequences are SGHVS and FNYEAQ. V was shortened by 2 bases and J by 4 bases, with 12 bases between the two germline ends. CDR3 DNA: TGTGCCAGCAGCTTAACTACAGGCTCCGGAAACACCATATATTTT. Protein sequence: CASSLTTGSGNTIYF.

The chain joins TRBV4-2 to TRBJ2-7; perhaps TRBD2 as D (5 bases). The germline V and J ends were trimmed by 0 bases and 1 base, with 13 bases remaining between them. Germline V gene data show CDR1 as LGHNA and CDR2 as YNFKEQ. This CDR3 has 16 residues. The CDR3 coding sequence is TGTGCCAGCAGCCAAGATGAGGCGGACTCATCCTACGAGCAGTACTTC. Residues: CASSQDEADSSYEQYF.

Only one count was recorded for this clone. The chain is built from TRBV4-1 and TRBJ2-1, with 10 bases aligning to TRBD1. CDR1 MGHRA and CDR2 YSYEKL come from the germline V gene. V dropped 3 bases and J dropped 4; count of bases not matched to a gene: 0. This CDR3 contains 14 residues. The CDR3, as DNA: TGCGCCAGCAGCCAGGGACAGGGGTACAATGAGCAGTTCTTC. Translation gives CASSQGQGYNEQFF.

This chain links TRBV10-1 with TRBJ2-2; D might be TRBD1 (6 bases). The length of the CDR3 is 14 residues. V lost 5 bases to trimming and J lost 4 bases, with 11 bases between them. Germline loops: CDR1 WNHNN, CDR2 SYGVQD (reference sequence). CDR3: CASSLGQTTGELFF. Here the CDR3 DNA reads TGCGCCAGCAGTTTAGGACAGACCACCGGGGAGCTGTTTTTT.

The V and J genes are TRBV27 and TRBJ2-1; TRBD1 matches at 10 bases. CDR1 MNHEY and CDR2 SMNVEV come from the germline V gene (reference sequence). The CDR3 sequence is 14 residues long. The ends lost 4 bases at V and 5 bases at J; junction bases unmatched: 2. The CDR3 reads CASSSDRGNNEQFF. In DNA form, the CDR3 reads TGTGCCAGCAGTTCGGACAGGGGGAACAATGAGCAGTTCTTC.

The chain couples TRBV30 to TRBJ2-7; TRBD1 aligns across 7 bases. Trimming took 0 bases from V and 1 from J; bases not matched to a gene: 6. CDR3 length: 15 residues. CDR1 GTSNPN and CDR2 SVGIG come from the germline V gene (reference sequence). CDR3 coding DNA: TGTGCCTGGAGTGTACAGGGGCTCGGTTCCTACGAGCAGTACTTC. It yields the protein CAWSVQGLGSYEQYF.

V gene TRBV10-1 combines with J gene TRBJ2-1; 7 bases agree with TRBD2. V lost 0 bases to trimming and J lost 8 bases; unmatched junction nucleotides: 1. The CDR3 length is 13 residues. From germline, CDR1 is WNHNN and CDR2 SYGVQD (reference sequence). The CDR3 nucleotides read TGCGCCAGCAGTGAGTCTGGGGGGGATGAGCAGTTCTTC. Translating gives CASSESGGDEQFF.

V usage is TRBV2 and J usage is TRBJ2-2; possible D gene TRBD1, 6 bases. The V gene lost 5 bases and the J gene lost 0 bases, with 13 bases spanning the gap. This CDR3 spans 16 amino acids. CDR1 and CDR2 from the germline V gene are SNHLY and FYNNEI. CDR3 sequence: CASSYSGVPNTGELFF. The CDR3 DNA reads TGTGCCAGCAGTTATTCAGGGGTCCCGAACACCGGGGAGCTGTTTTTT.

V usage is TRBV27 and J usage is TRBJ2-3; D possibly corresponds to TRBD1 (5 bases). Trimming shortened V by 2 bases and J by 3 bases, and 15 bases separated the two germline ends. The V gene's germline CDR1 is MNHEY and CDR2 SMNVEV (reference sequence). This CDR3 is 16 amino acids long. CDR3: CASSLVAGRLTDTQYF. Here the CDR3 DNA reads TGTGCCAGCAGTTTAGTGGCAGGGCGGTTGACAGATACGCAGTATTTT.

The chain couples TRBV7-2 to TRBJ2-1; 8 bases map to TRBD1. CDR1 SGHTA and CDR2 FQGNSA come from the germline V gene. V shed 0 bases, J shed 6 bases, and the junction held 1 base outside the gene matches. The CDR3 spans 14 residues. CDR3 region: CASSLARGRNEQFF. CDR3 nucleotide sequence: TGTGCCAGCAGCTTAGCCAGGGGGCGCAATGAGCAGTTCTTC.

The rearrangement joins TRBV7-9 to TRBJ1-2; TRBD1 might be the D (5 bases). CDR3 length equals 14 residues. V lost 3 bases and J lost 8, with 16 bases in between. CDR1 and CDR2 (germline): SEHNR, FQNEAQ (reference sequence). The CDR3 DNA is TGTGCCAGCAGCTTGGCGACTGACAGCGTAGGCTACACCTTC. This codes for CASSLATDSVGYTF.

The CDR3 loop reads CASSRASSYNEQFF. CDR3 in DNA: TGTGCCAGCTCGCGGGCCAGCTCCTACAATGAGCAGTTCTTC. This chain joins TRBV6-5 and TRBJ2-1, with D perhaps TRBD2 (5 bases). This CDR3 spans 14 amino acids. The V gene's germline CDR1 is MNHEY and CDR2 SVGAGI. Trimming left V 8 bases short and J 0 bases short, with 11 bases between.

The chain joins TRBV7-3 to TRBJ2-1; D remains ambiguous. Germline CDR1 is SGHTA and CDR2 is FQGTGA. This CDR3 is 16 amino acids long. The V and J ends lost 0 bases and 5 bases respectively, with 14 bases between them. In DNA, the CDR3 is TGTGCCAGCAGCTTAACGGCTGTATGGCTAGACAATGAGCAGTTCTTC. Amino acid sequence: CASSLTAVWLDNEQFF.

The chain recombines TRBV30 with TRBJ2-3; 11 positions agree with TRBD2. Germline V gives CDR1 GTSNPN, CDR2 SVGIG (reference sequence). V was clipped by 7 bases and J by 2 bases; unmatched bases: 8. The length of the CDR3 is 15 residues. CDR3 region: CALGGTSGTTDTQYF. The CDR3 coding sequence is TGTGCCTTAGGGGGGACTAGCGGAACCACAGATACGCAGTATTTT.

The chain carries TRBV19 and TRBJ2-7, with 9 nucleotides matching TRBD1. Losses at the gene ends were 6 bases for V and 3 bases for J; bases not matched to a gene: 12. This CDR3 contains 16 residues. The germline V gene encodes CDR1 LNHDA and CDR2 SQIVND (reference sequence). The CDR3: CASRGTGTGKNYEQYF. For the CDR3, the DNA is TGTGCCAGTAGGGGGACCGGGACAGGGAAAAACTACGAGCAGTACTTC.

The count of this clone is one. The gene calls are TRBV28 and TRBJ2-7; D remains unclear. The CDR3 spans 12 residues. V lost 7 bases to trimming and J lost 0 bases, with 7 bases between them. Germline V gene lookup returns CDR1 MDHEN and CDR2 SYDVKM. CDR3 sequence reads: CASNPSSYEQYF. The CDR3 DNA sequence: TGTGCCAGCAATCCCAGCTCCTACGAGCAGTACTTC.

The V and J genes are TRBV30 and TRBJ1-1; the match to TRBD1 covers 8 bases. V dropped 5 bases and J dropped 3; count of bases not matched to a gene: 5. Germline values: CDR1 GTSNPN, CDR2 SVGIG (reference sequence). The CDR3 is 13 amino acids. The CDR3 reads CAWSDRGDTEAFF. CDR3 DNA sequence: TGTGCCTGGTCCGACAGGGGCGACACTGAAGCTTTCTTT.

The V gene is TRBV5-6, the J gene TRBJ2-1; 13 bases are a match to TRBD2. The CDR3 extends over 14 amino acids. Losses at the gene ends were 5 bases for V and 12 bases for J; bases not matched to a gene: 8. CDR1 is SGHDT, CDR2 YYEEEE, per germline. The CDR3 spells CASRWTSGGGGQFF. The CDR3 DNA reads as TGTGCCAGCAGGTGGACTAGCGGGGGCGGCGGGCAGTTCTTC.